The clone carrying this T cell receptor beta chain was detected once. This entry belongs to a study of T cells after somatic rescue of genetic block. The germline V gene encodes CDR1 SGHTA and CDR2 FQGTGA. With 0 bases clipped from V and 7 bases from J, the junction kept 5 bases outside the gene matches. CDR3 length: 16 residues. Repertoires were generated with immunoSEQ multiplex PCR, while TCRdb's copy carries only in-frame clones and drops some. The sample shows approximately 110,000 clones, 85% to 95% of them seen only once. Material: peripheral blood mononuclear cells (PBMCs). This sequence joins TRBV7-3 and TRBJ2-1, with 11 bases matching TRBD1. This sequence was found in a young woman. In DNA form, the CDR3 reads TGTGCCAGCAGCTTAACTAAGGGACAGGGGGTAAATGAGCAGTTCTTC. Translation gives CASSLTKGQGVNEQFF.